The next 24 T cell receptor beta chains were all read from a single sample in a study of identical twins. MiXCR was run by TCRdb on the 5' RACE reads, yielding one entry per CDR3 protein. The data contain hundreds of thousands of distinct CDR3 sequences, 15% to 20% of them singletons. These sequences were also reported in another study, on T cells expressing NK-cell markers.

The sequencing sample was made of PBMCs. These TCRs come from a young woman in good health.

The chain joins TRBV30 to TRBJ1-1; perhaps TRBD1 as D (5 bases). CDR1 and CDR2 from the germline V gene are GTSNPN and SVGIG (reference sequence). The length of the CDR3 is 13 residues. V lost 0 bases and J lost 4, with 9 bases in between. The CDR3 nucleotides are TGTGCCTGGAGTGTAAGGGGAGGCACTGAAGCTTTCTTT. Amino acids: CAWSVRGGTEAFF.

This chain uses TRBV5-1 with TRBJ1-2; D not certain. CDR3 length: 12 amino acids. V was shortened by 4 bases and J by 6 bases, with 10 bases between the two germline ends. Germline CDR1 reads SGHRS; CDR2 reads YFSETQ. The DNA for the CDR3 is TGCGCCAGCAGCCAGGACCTCCATGGCTACACCTTC. This codes for CASSQDLHGYTF.

The CDR3 DNA sequence: TGTGCCATCAGCCCGGGACAGGGGGCTTGGAATGAGCAGTTCTTC. Translated: CAISPGQGAWNEQFF. The chain uses TRBV10-3 and TRBJ2-1; 12 nucleotides align to TRBD1. The V segment lost 6 bases and the J segment 7 bases; nucleotides outside the gene matches: 7. CDR1 ENHRY and CDR2 SYGVKD come from the germline V gene. The CDR3 has 15 residues.

The chain joins TRBV20-1 to TRBJ1-2; 8 positions agree with TRBD1. The germline V gene has CDR1 DFQATT and CDR2 SNEGSKA (reference sequence). The CDR3 totals 14 residues. Trimming took 2 bases from V and 4 from J; bases not matched to a gene: 6. CDR3 sequence (DNA): TGCAGTGCTAGATTTGACAGGGGAACCTATGGCTACACCTTC. Translation gives CSARFDRGTYGYTF.

The rearrangement uses TRBV5-1 and TRBJ1-2; D is undetermined. Trimming left V 2 bases short and J 6 bases short, with 14 bases between. Looked up from germline, CDR1 is SGHRS and CDR2 is YFSETQ. The CDR3 spans 14 residues. CDR3 protein: CASSFGRSLDGYTF. Here the CDR3 DNA reads TGCGCCAGCAGCTTTGGCCGGTCTCTGGATGGCTACACCTTC.

Only a few counts were recorded for this clonotype. The DNA for the CDR3 is TGTGCCAGCAGCTTATTGCGGGGGGCGAACAATGAGCAGTTCTTC. It codes for CASSLLRGANNEQFF. This chain joins TRBV7-2 and TRBJ2-1; 8 bases map to TRBD2. This CDR3 contains 15 residues. Germline V gene lookup returns CDR1 SGHTA and CDR2 FQGNSA. V shed 2 bases and J 5 bases; nucleotides not matched to a gene: 5.

The chain has TRBV3-1 and TRBJ2-1; TRBD2 aligns across 7 bases. The length of the CDR3 is 15 residues. The germline V gene encodes CDR1 LGHDT and CDR2 YNNKEL (reference sequence). V lost 4 bases and J lost 7; bases outside the gene matches: 10. This CDR3 is CASSPAAGVWNEQFF. In DNA, the CDR3 is TGTGCCAGCAGCCCCGCGGCGGGGGTCTGGAATGAGCAGTTCTTC.

The chain joins TRBV2 to TRBJ2-7, with a weak D call TRBD1 (6 bases). Germline CDR1 SNHLY, CDR2 FYNNEI. CDR3 length: 13 residues. V was shortened by 4 bases and J by 5 bases, with 12 bases between the two germline ends. The chain's CDR3 is CASSVQGRHEQYF. For the CDR3, the DNA is TGTGCCAGCAGTGTGCAGGGGCGGCACGAGCAGTACTTC.

This clonotype was observed many times. The chain couples TRBV4-2 to TRBJ2-1, with D perhaps matching TRBD2 (6 bases). The CDR3 consists of 16 residues. V lost 0 bases, J lost 5 bases, and 14 bases lay in between. The germline V gene has CDR1 LGHNA and CDR2 YNFKEQ. CDR3 region: CASSQDSGPIHNEQFF. The CDR3 region has the DNA TGTGCCAGCAGCCAAGATAGCGGTCCTATCCACAATGAGCAGTTCTTC.

This clonotype was detected only a few times. The chain joins TRBV2 to TRBJ1-5; tentative D call: TRBD1 (6 bases). This CDR3 region has 14 residues. Trimming cost V 5 bases and J 7 bases, with 15 bases left between them. Germline CDR1 and CDR2: SNHLY and FYNNEI. CDR3 sequence reads: CASSLQGVRQPQHF. In DNA form, the CDR3 reads TGTGCCAGCAGTCTACAGGGCGTGCGGCAGCCCCAGCATTTT.

V and J are TRBV4-2 and TRBJ2-3, with TRBD2 matching over 7 bases. CDR3 length equals 15 residues. In germline, CDR1 is LGHNA, CDR2 YNFKEQ. The V gene end was trimmed by 3 bases and the J gene end by 1 base; junction bases not matched to a gene: 4. The CDR3 loop reads CASSQESGGTDTQYF. CDR3 sequence (DNA): TGTGCCAGCAGCCAGGAGAGCGGGGGCACAGATACGCAGTATTTT.

The V gene is TRBV20-1, the J gene TRBJ1-5; 8 bases are shared with TRBD1. V lost 3 bases to trimming and J lost 7 bases; unmatched junction nucleotides: 8. The germline V gene has CDR1 DFQATT and CDR2 SNEGSKA (reference sequence). CDR3 size: 14 residues. The CDR3 loop is CSASYGQGGQPQHF. CDR3 DNA: TGCAGTGCTAGTTATGGACAGGGTGGACAGCCCCAGCATTTT.

The rearrangement joins TRBV11-2 to TRBJ2-3; D is unresolved. The CDR3 loop spans 16 amino acids. V was clipped by 2 bases and J by 8 bases, with 20 bases between them. The germline V gene encodes CDR1 SGHAT and CDR2 FQNNGV. The CDR3 sequence is CASSLSDPIQKGTQYF. CDR3 nucleotide sequence: TGTGCCAGCAGCTTATCCGACCCCATCCAGAAGGGTACGCAGTATTTT.

The CDR3 DNA follows: TGTGCCAGCGACAGGGACACAACGGGGAACACTGAAGCTTTCTTT. The encoded protein is CASDRDTTGNTEAFF. The V gene is TRBV6-1, the J gene TRBJ1-1; 7 nucleotides align to TRBD1. V was pared by 8 bases and J by 1 base, with 10 bases of the junction left unmatched. Germline CDR1 is MNHNS and CDR2 is SASEGT. The CDR3 consists of 15 residues.

There are a few counts of this clonotype. The rearrangement joins TRBV5-5 to TRBJ2-1; D is possibly TRBD1 (5 bases). Between the trimmed V and J ends, which lost 2 bases and 4 bases, there was a span of 19 bases. Per the germline V gene, CDR1 is SGHKS and CDR2 is YYEKEE (reference sequence). The CDR3 is 17 residues long. The CDR3 spells CASSFVPVGQAYNEQFF. The CDR3 bases are TGTGCCAGCAGCTTTGTTCCCGTGGGGCAGGCTTACAATGAGCAGTTCTTC. Looking up the rest from reference TRBV5-5 and TRBJ2-1 gives the full variable domain: DAGVTQSPTHLIKTRGQQVTLRCSPISGHKSVSWYQQVLGQGPQFIFQYYEKEERGRGNFPDRFSARQFPNYSSELNVNALLLGDSALYLCASSFVPVGQAYNEQFFGPGTRLTVL.

This clonotype has more than one count but fewer than ten. The chain is built from TRBV20-1 and TRBJ1-6, with 7 bases aligning to TRBD1. In germline, CDR1 is DFQATT, CDR2 SNEGSKA (reference sequence). The V segment lost 1 base and the J segment 8 bases; nucleotides outside the gene matches: 8. The CDR3 runs 15 residues. The CDR3, as DNA: TGCAGTGCTAGAGTCGCCGGTCAGGGGGATTCACCCCTCCACTTT. As protein: CSARVAGQGDSPLHF.

This clonotype has just a few counts. This sequence joins TRBV20-1 and TRBJ2-3; D remains ambiguous. The V end was cut by 0 bases, the J end by 8 bases, with 12 bases between. Germline lookup yields CDR1 DFQATT and CDR2 SNEGSKA (reference sequence). This CDR3 is built from 13 residues. CDR3 sequence (DNA): TGCAGTGCTAGAGATCAGGAAACGCGTACGCAGTATTTT. Protein sequence: CSARDQETRTQYF.

This clonotype turned up a few times. The chain joins TRBV9 to TRBJ2-1; TRBD2 might be the D (6 bases). CDR3 length: 15 residues. Germline V gene data show CDR1 as SGDLS and CDR2 as YYNGEE. V gave up 0 bases and J gave up 6 bases, with 13 bases separating them. This CDR3 is CASSVVQAGVNEQFF. In DNA, the CDR3 is TGTGCCAGCAGCGTAGTTCAAGCGGGCGTCAATGAGCAGTTCTTC. The variable domain in full, with the rest retrieved from reference TRBV9 and TRBJ2-1, is DSGVTQTPKHLITATGQRVTLRCSPRSGDLSVYWYQQSLDQGLQFLIQYYNGEERAKGNILERFSAQQFPDLHSELNLSSLELGDSALYFCASSVVQAGVNEQFFGPGTRLTVL.

J is TRBJ2-5 and V is TRBV12-3 or TRBV12-4, with D possibly matching TRBD1 (6 bases). V lost 11 bases and J 4 bases, leaving 17 bases between the germline ends. The CDR3 runs to 13 residues. The CDR3 loop is CAVRVGGRETQYF. CDR3 DNA: TGTGCCGTCAGGGTAGGGGGAAGAGAGACCCAGTACTTC.

The J gene is TRBJ2-7, the V gene TRBV5-1; D ambiguous. The CDR3 has 16 amino acids. Trimming took 0 bases from V and 6 from J, leaving 19 bases between them. The germline V gene has CDR1 SGHRS and CDR2 YFSETQ. CDR3 in amino acids: CASSLDPNPPEGEQYF. In DNA, the CDR3 is TGCGCCAGCAGCTTGGATCCAAACCCACCGGAAGGCGAGCAGTACTTC.

This clonotype was seen a few times. The gene calls are TRBV6-2 or TRBV6-3 and TRBJ2-7, with 7 bases lining up with TRBD2. The V gene's germline CDR1 is MNHEY and CDR2 SVGEGT. The trim removed 8 bases at V and 7 bases at J, leaving 14 bases unmatched. The length of the CDR3 is 14 residues. The chain's CDR3 is CASRPTSAQGEQYF. CDR3 in DNA: TGTGCCAGCCGACCCACTAGCGCCCAAGGAGAGCAGTACTTC.

This clonotype was detected many times. The V gene is TRBV12-3 or TRBV12-4, the J gene TRBJ1-1; TRBD1 might be the D (6 bases). The CDR3 extends over 14 amino acids. V was trimmed by 6 bases and J by 1 base, leaving 12 bases between them. CDR3 nucleotides: TGTGCCAGCAGCCCACAACAGGGGAACACTGAAGCTTTCTTT. Its translation: CASSPQQGNTEAFF.

This clonotype was seen ten or more times. The chain carries TRBV20-1 and TRBJ1-2, with D maybe TRBD1 (5 bases). V lost 0 bases and J 3 bases, leaving 8 bases between the germline ends. This CDR3 is 13 amino acids long. Looked up from germline, CDR1 is DFQATT and CDR2 is SNEGSKA (reference sequence). CDR3 DNA sequence: TGCAGTGCTAGAGATGGCAGGGACTATGGCTACACCTTC. Translating it yields CSARDGRDYGYTF.

This clonotype was observed many times. The chain combines TRBV7-9 with TRBJ2-5, with D maybe TRBD2 (5 bases). This CDR3 region has 17 residues. The V and J ends lost 1 base and 4 bases respectively, with 19 bases between them. Germline CDR1 and CDR2: SEHNR and FQNEAQ (reference sequence). CDR3 DNA sequence: TGTGCCAGCAGCTTAGGGGTCGGTCTAGCCCACGGAGAGACCCAGTACTTC. It codes for CASSLGVGLAHGETQYF.